These 14 T cell receptor beta chains were all obtained from the same sample, sequenced in a study of patients and donors after allogeneic stem cell transplantation. TCRdb re-analysed the RT-PCR reads in MiXCR, keeping a single row per CDR3 protein. The repertoire has some 24,000 distinct CDR3 sequences, 35% to 45% of them found once; the top ten carry around 78%. The specimen sequenced was blood, either unsorted or a sorted T cell fraction (not recorded which). The receptors were gathered from a human donor who was either an allogeneic HSCT recipient or a stem cell or donor lymphocyte infusion donor (not recorded which). It is not recorded whose cells these are; they may come from a transplant donor.

This chain joins TRBV6-1 and TRBJ2-6; D is perhaps TRBD1 (5 bases). CDR1 is MNHNS and CDR2 is SASEGT in the germline V gene. The CDR3 spans 17 residues. The V end was cut by 4 bases, the J end by 2 bases, with 15 bases between. The CDR3 sequence is CASSASFTGPGANVLTF. For the CDR3, the DNA is TGTGCCAGCAGTGCTTCCTTCACAGGTCCTGGGGCCAACGTCCTGACTTTC.

The chain has TRBV7-3 and TRBJ2-1; D gene ambiguous. V was pared by 4 bases and J by 4 bases, with 11 bases between. CDR3 length: 14 residues. CDR1 is SGHTA, CDR2 FQGTGA, per germline. This CDR3 reads CASSSPPEYNEQFF. Here the CDR3 DNA reads TGTGCCAGCAGCTCCCCCCCGGAGTACAATGAGCAGTTCTTC.

This clonotype was seen a handful of times. The chain carries TRBV10-2 and TRBJ1-2; D is unresolved. Germline V lookup: CDR1 WSHSY, CDR2 SAAADI. This CDR3 contains 12 residues. Trimming cost V 8 bases and J 8 bases, with 15 bases left between them. In nucleotides, the CDR3 is TGCGCCAGCCGCGGCCGTCAAGGGGGCTACACCTTC. Its protein product is CASRGRQGGYTF.

As regards this clonotype: An end of the junction differs from the germline gene, which may be a read error. V gene TRBV20-1 combines with J gene TRBJ1-2; no definite D call. The CDR3 is made up of 15 amino acids. Germline loops: CDR1 DFQATT, CDR2 SNEGSKA (reference sequence). Here the CDR3 reads CSARRTSHLNYGYTF. The CDR3 coding sequence is TGCAGCGCTAGGAGAACCAGCCACCTTAACTATGGCTACACCTTC.

The chain employs TRBV3-1 and TRBJ2-7; no clear D. The CDR3 consists of 12 residues. Germline V lookup: CDR1 LGHDT, CDR2 YNNKEL (reference sequence). The germline V and J ends were trimmed by 1 base and 3 bases, with 4 bases remaining between them. CDR3 sequence (DNA): TGTGCCAGCAGCCAAGCCGGCTACGAGCAGTACTTC. Its protein product is CASSQAGYEQYF.

V and J are TRBV20-1 and TRBJ1-2; the D gene is possibly TRBD1 (6 bases). CDR1 and CDR2 (germline): DFQATT, SNEGSKA (reference sequence). Trimming stripped 6 bases from V and 4 bases from J, with 15 bases between. The CDR3 sequence is 13 residues long. The CDR3 spells CSASTLGGYGYTF. CDR3 sequence (DNA): TGCAGTGCCTCAACGCTAGGGGGCTATGGCTACACCTTC.

This sequence joins TRBV29-1 and TRBJ2-1, with TRBD2 matching 9 bases. The germline V gene has CDR1 SQVTM and CDR2 ANQGSEA. The CDR3 is 14 amino acids. V dropped 3 bases and J dropped 7; count of bases not matched to a gene: 7. CDR3 region: CSVDLTSGRNEQFF. CDR3 DNA: TGCAGCGTTGACCTTACTAGCGGGCGTAATGAGCAGTTCTTC.

This clonotype was counted a few times. This chain links TRBV10-3 with TRBJ1-3; D gene uncertain. The CDR3 extends over 13 amino acids. The germline V and J ends were trimmed by 11 bases and 2 bases, with 13 bases remaining between them. Per the germline V gene, CDR1 is ENHRY and CDR2 is SYGVKD. The CDR3 sequence: CAARRGAGNTIYF. The CDR3 bases are TGTGCCGCAAGGCGCGGGGCTGGAAACACCATATATTTT.

The V gene is TRBV3-1, the J gene TRBJ1-5; TRBD1 matches 10 bases. The V gene end was trimmed by 3 bases and the J gene end by 7 bases; junction bases not matched to a gene: 3. The CDR3 runs to 14 residues. Per germline, CDR1 LGHDT and CDR2 YNNKEL (reference sequence). The CDR3 protein is CASSQTGGGQPQHF. CDR3 nucleotide sequence: TGTGCCAGCAGCCAGACAGGGGGCGGACAGCCCCAGCATTTT.

The J gene is TRBJ2-7, the V gene TRBV6-5, with D possibly matching TRBD1 (6 bases). The CDR3 sequence is 15 residues long. Germline V lookup: CDR1 MNHEY, CDR2 SVGAGI. Trimming stripped 9 bases from V and 1 base from J, with 19 bases between. CDR3: CASNPMTGASYEQYF. For the CDR3, the DNA is TGTGCCAGTAACCCTATGACAGGAGCTTCCTACGAGCAGTACTTC.

This chain connects TRBV19 to TRBJ2-1; 10 bases map to TRBD1. J lost 6 bases, V lost 5 bases, and 10 bases had no gene match. Germline V gene data show CDR1 as LNHDA and CDR2 as SQIVND (reference sequence). The CDR3 extends over 16 amino acids. CDR3 nucleotide sequence: TGTGCCAGTAGTTTGACAGGGGGCATGTTTCTCAATGAGCAGTTCTTC. Protein: CASSLTGGMFLNEQFF.

This clonotype was detected many times. The J gene is TRBJ2-5, the V gene TRBV7-9; no clear D gene. Trimming shortened V by 3 bases and J by 4 bases, and 9 bases separated the two germline ends. The CDR3 sequence is 13 residues long. The germline gives CDR1 SEHNR, CDR2 FQNEAQ (reference sequence). The CDR3 here is CASSFNSGETQYF. The CDR3 coding sequence is TGTGCCAGCAGCTTTAACTCGGGAGAGACCCAGTACTTC. Supplemented by reference TRBV7-9 and TRBJ2-5, the full variable domain reads DTGVSQNPRHKITKRGQNVTFRCDPISEHNRLYWYRQTLGQGPEFLTYFQNEAQLEKSRLLSDRFSAERPKGSFSTLEIQRTEQGDSAMYLCASSFNSGETQYFGPGTRLLVL.

The rearrangement links TRBV9 to TRBJ2-2, with D perhaps TRBD1 (5 bases). Germline lookup yields CDR1 SGDLS and CDR2 YYNGEE. Trimming shortened V by 4 bases and J by 4 bases, and 17 bases separated the two germline ends. This CDR3 has 16 residues. CDR3 in amino acids: CASSPQGRQLTGELFF. CDR3 DNA sequence: TGTGCCAGCAGCCCCCAAGGAAGACAGCTCACCGGGGAGCTGTTTTTT.

The J gene is TRBJ1-2, the V gene TRBV3-1; a possible D gene is TRBD1 (5 bases). V lost 4 bases to trimming and J lost 4 bases, with 10 bases between them. Germline V gives CDR1 LGHDT, CDR2 YNNKEL (reference sequence). This CDR3 region has 13 residues. The CDR3 DNA is TGTGCCAGCAGCCTTATCGGGGGCTATGGCTACACCTTC. It yields the protein CASSLIGGYGYTF.